This TCR beta chain was documented in a study of blood T cell repertoires in COVID-19. The CDR3 is 15 amino acids. V lost 0 bases and J lost 4, with 9 bases in between. Germline V gives CDR1 SNHLY, CDR2 FYNNEI. In the authors' methods: Estimated nucleated cell counts came from reference gene primer amplification. This table comes from immunoSEQ multiplex PCR, and its TCRdb copy is limited to in-frame clones, with some not included. That table supplies the V and J calls and clone size; D and trimming were determined from the DNA. The sample has 250,000 to 350,000 clones; 85% to 90% are singletons. Sequencing input: PBMCs or T cells enriched from blood (not recorded which). V gene TRBV2 combines with J gene TRBJ2-2, with a tentative D call TRBD2 (6 bases). This receptor was identified in a woman aged 18-29 years with acute COVID-19. The CDR3 here is CASSEAGEATGELFF. DNA of the CDR3: TGTGCCAGCAGTGAAGCTGGGGAGGCCACCGGGGAGCTGTTTTTT.